This TCR beta chain was recorded in a study of technical replicates of blood from a handful of donors. CDR3 length equals 11 residues. V gave up 6 bases and J gave up 6 bases, with 11 bases separating them. Germline assignment: CDR1 DFQATT and CDR2 SNEGSKA (reference sequence). Here immunoSEQ multiplex PCR was the method, and the copy in TCRdb shows in-frame clones only, minus some. The table records tens of thousands of clones, about 87% of them present only once. The sample was PBMCs. The chain recombines TRBV20-1 with TRBJ1-2, with a tentative D call TRBD1 (6 bases). This TCR was recovered from a human donor in good health. Some clones in this sample may be carry-over from other donors' samples. DNA of the CDR3: TGCAGTGCCCTCAGGGACAATGGCTACACCTTC. Its translation: CSALRDNGYTF.